These T cell receptor beta chains were read from a single sample in a study of technical replicates of blood from a few donors. Profiling relied on immunoSEQ multiplex PCR, and the TCRdb table lists in-frame clones only, not all of them. The sample records about 88,000 clones, over 90% being singletons. The sequenced sample consisted of T cells isolated from PBMCs. These receptors originate from a human donor in good health. CDR3s include the opening cysteine and the closing phenylalanine or tryptophan. A D gene is named only where the DNA matches it firmly. Only part of the rows carry a size: once, few, many, or a class if the clone is expanded.

clone_size j_call d_call v_call cdr3_aa cdr3_nt
NA TRBJ2-3 NA TRBV5-1 CASSFVGGDTQYF TGCGCCAGCAGCTTCGTAGGGGGAGATACGCAGTATTTT
once TRBJ1-1 NA TRBV5-4 CASSLGGSNTEAFF TGTGCCAGCAGCTTGGGAGGGAGTAACACTGAAGCTTTCTTT
NA TRBJ2-7 NA TRBV19 CASSIVGSEQYF TGTGCCAGTAGTATAGTGGGGAGCGAGCAGTACTTC
NA TRBJ2-1 NA TRBV19 CASSPREIPYNEQFF TGTGCCAGTAGTCCTCGGGAGATCCCCTACAATGAGCAGTTCTTC
NA TRBJ2-7 TRBD2 TRBV29-1 CSVGLAGGEQYF TGCAGCGTTGGGCTAGCGGGAGGCGAGCAGTACTTC
NA TRBJ2-1 TRBD2 TRBV28 CASSIAGSSYNEQFF TGTGCCAGCAGTATAGCGGGCAGCTCCTACAATGAGCAGTTCTTC
NA TRBJ1-4 TRBD1 TRBV9 CASSRDRINEKLFF TGTGCCAGCAGCCGGGACAGAATTAATGAAAAACTGTTTTTT
NA TRBJ1-1 TRBD1 TRBV6-5 CASSYPGTGRTEAFF TGTGCCAGCAGTTACCCCGGGACAGGGAGGACTGAAGCTTTCTTT
NA TRBJ1-1 TRBD1 TRBV7-6 CASSLDRGRGEAFF TGTGCCAGCAGCTTAGACAGGGGGCGAGGTGAAGCTTTCTTT
NA TRBJ2-1 NA TRBV21-1 CASSSSPSVNEQFF TGTGCCAGCAGCAGCTCGCCTAGCGTCAATGAGCAGTTCTTC
NA TRBJ2-2 TRBD2 TRBV5-1 CASSQGLGDTGELFF TGCGCCAGCAGCCAGGGACTAGGTGACACCGGGGAGCTGTTTTTT
NA TRBJ2-1 TRBD1 TRBV6-5 CASRAGTGATNEQFF TGTGCCAGCAGGGCCGGGACAGGGGCCACCAATGAGCAGTTCTTC
NA TRBJ2-1 NA TRBV7-9 CASSLGPGGVSFF TGTGCCAGCAGCTTGGGTCCCGGGGGAGTGTCGTTCTTC
NA TRBJ2-1 NA TRBV6-4 CASSDSRAGGSYNEQFF TGTGCCAGCAGTGACTCGAGAGCAGGGGGGTCCTACAATGAGCAGTTCTTC
NA TRBJ2-7 TRBD1 TRBV7-8 CASSTRTGGGYEQYF TGTGCCAGCAGCACCCGGACAGGGGGCGGCTACGAGCAGTACTTC
NA TRBJ1-2 NA TRBV9 CASSVGARQSGYTF TGTGCCAGCAGCGTGGGGGCCCGGCAGAGTGGCTACACCTTC
NA TRBJ1-5 NA TRBV7-2 CASSLGQVDSNQPQHF TGTGCCAGCAGCTTAGGGCAGGTGGATAGCAATCAGCCCCAGCATTTT
NA TRBJ1-5 TRBD1 TRBV11-2 CASSFLTGVNQPQHF TGTGCCAGCAGCTTTTTGACAGGGGTTAATCAGCCCCAGCATTTT
NA TRBJ2-5 TRBD2 TRBV19 CASSTLAGGTETQYF TGTGCCAGTTCTACCTTAGCGGGAGGTACGGAGACCCAGTACTTC
NA TRBJ2-1 NA TRBV2 CASNEIMGHEQFF TGTGCCAGCAACGAGATTATGGGGCATGAGCAGTTCTTC
NA TRBJ2-7 TRBD2 TRBV18 CASSPEREGSEQYF TGTGCCAGCTCACCAGAGAGGGAGGGATCCGAGCAGTACTTC
NA TRBJ2-1 TRBD2 TRBV29-1 CSVGGLVSTEQFF TGCAGCGTTGGGGGACTAGTTTCTACTGAGCAGTTCTTC
NA TRBJ2-7 TRBD2 TRBV10-2 CASSRTSGIYEQYF TGCGCCAGCAGCCGGACTAGCGGGATATACGAGCAGTACTTC
NA TRBJ2-5 TRBD2 TRBV7-3 CASSFLAGAKETQYF TGTGCCAGCAGCTTCCTAGCGGGAGCTAAAGAGACCCAGTACTTC
NA TRBJ1-1 NA TRBV4-1 CASSQEPTGLDTEAFF TGCGCCAGCAGCCAAGAGCCCACAGGGTTGGACACTGAAGCTTTCTTT
once TRBJ1-5 NA TRBV28 CATSTNQPQHF TGTGCCACCTCCACTAATCAGCCCCAGCATTTT
NA TRBJ1-4 NA TRBV5-1 CASSLVGTNEKLFF TGCGCCAGCAGCCTAGTTGGAACTAATGAAAAACTGTTTTTT
NA TRBJ2-5 NA TRBV30 CAWSRGGRGETQYF TGTGCCTGGAGTCGCGGAGGGAGGGGGGAGACCCAGTACTTC
NA TRBJ1-1 NA TRBV6-1 CASSEAGGYTEAFF TGTGCCAGCAGTGAAGCGGGAGGGTACACTGAAGCTTTCTTT
NA TRBJ2-3 NA TRBV7-2 CASSPSNQPQYF TGTGCCAGCAGCCCTAGCAATCAGCCCCAGTATTTT
NA TRBJ2-7 NA TRBV27 CASSLRQASYEQYF TGTGCCAGCAGTTTAAGACAGGCCTCCTACGAGCAGTACTTC
NA TRBJ2-7 NA TRBV27 CASSFSPRGEQYF TGTGCCAGCAGTTTTTCACCCAGGGGCGAGCAGTACTTC
NA TRBJ1-5 NA TRBV28 CASSKRPRGNQPQHF TGTGCCAGCAGTAAGCGACCCCGAGGCAATCAGCCCCAGCATTTT
NA TRBJ1-2 NA TRBV9 CASNRDTYGYTF TGTGCCAGCAACAGGGACACCTATGGCTACACCTTC
NA TRBJ1-3 NA TRBV6-5 CASSVGGRIGNTIYF TGTGCCAGCAGTGTCGGGGGGCGCATTGGAAACACCATATATTTT
NA TRBJ2-3 NA TRBV6-5 CASSSLAGRTDTQYF TGTGCCAGCAGTTCTCTGGCGGGACGCACAGATACGCAGTATTTT
once TRBJ1-1 NA TRBV6-5 CASSYRLRGEAFF TGTGCCAGCAGTTACCGCCTGAGAGGAGAAGCTTTCTTT
NA TRBJ1-3 NA TRBV11-2 CASSPWTAASGNTIYF TGTGCCAGCAGCCCCTGGACAGCCGCCTCTGGAAACACCATATATTTT